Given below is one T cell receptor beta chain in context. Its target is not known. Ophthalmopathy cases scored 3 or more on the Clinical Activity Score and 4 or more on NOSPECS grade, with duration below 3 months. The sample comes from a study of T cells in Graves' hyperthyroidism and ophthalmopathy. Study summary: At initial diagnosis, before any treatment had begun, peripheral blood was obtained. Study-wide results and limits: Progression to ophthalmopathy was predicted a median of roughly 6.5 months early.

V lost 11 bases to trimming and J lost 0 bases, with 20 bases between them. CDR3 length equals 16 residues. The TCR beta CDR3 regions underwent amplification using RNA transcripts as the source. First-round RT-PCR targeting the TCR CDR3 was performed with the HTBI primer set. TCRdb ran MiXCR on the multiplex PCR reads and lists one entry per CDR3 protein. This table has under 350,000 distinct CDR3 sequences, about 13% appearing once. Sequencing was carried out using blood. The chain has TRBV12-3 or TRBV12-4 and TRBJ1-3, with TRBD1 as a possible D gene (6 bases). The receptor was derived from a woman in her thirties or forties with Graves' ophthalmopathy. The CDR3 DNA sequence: TGTGCCGCCGCCCGGGGGCCGCTTTCCTCTGGAAACACCATATATTTT. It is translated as CAAARGPLSSGNTIYF.